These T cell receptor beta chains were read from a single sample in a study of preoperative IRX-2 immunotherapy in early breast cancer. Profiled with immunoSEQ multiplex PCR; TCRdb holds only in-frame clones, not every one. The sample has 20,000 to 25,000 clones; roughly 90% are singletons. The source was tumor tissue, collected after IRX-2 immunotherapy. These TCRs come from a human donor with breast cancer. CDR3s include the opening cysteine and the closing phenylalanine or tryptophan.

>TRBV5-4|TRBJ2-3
CASSLTADTQYF
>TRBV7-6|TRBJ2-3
CASSLARFTDTQYF
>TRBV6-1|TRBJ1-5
CASRRLNHGNQPQHF
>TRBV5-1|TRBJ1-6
CASRLRQGLESPLHF
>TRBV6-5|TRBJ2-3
CASSYGVEGDTQYF
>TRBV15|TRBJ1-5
CATSRGPGTAGNQPQHF
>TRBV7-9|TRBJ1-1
CASSPPDRLNTEAFF
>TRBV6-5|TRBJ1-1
CASSSDSRAFF
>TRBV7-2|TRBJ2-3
CASSKSGTRVDTQYF
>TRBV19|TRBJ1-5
CASSPLPEGNQPQHF